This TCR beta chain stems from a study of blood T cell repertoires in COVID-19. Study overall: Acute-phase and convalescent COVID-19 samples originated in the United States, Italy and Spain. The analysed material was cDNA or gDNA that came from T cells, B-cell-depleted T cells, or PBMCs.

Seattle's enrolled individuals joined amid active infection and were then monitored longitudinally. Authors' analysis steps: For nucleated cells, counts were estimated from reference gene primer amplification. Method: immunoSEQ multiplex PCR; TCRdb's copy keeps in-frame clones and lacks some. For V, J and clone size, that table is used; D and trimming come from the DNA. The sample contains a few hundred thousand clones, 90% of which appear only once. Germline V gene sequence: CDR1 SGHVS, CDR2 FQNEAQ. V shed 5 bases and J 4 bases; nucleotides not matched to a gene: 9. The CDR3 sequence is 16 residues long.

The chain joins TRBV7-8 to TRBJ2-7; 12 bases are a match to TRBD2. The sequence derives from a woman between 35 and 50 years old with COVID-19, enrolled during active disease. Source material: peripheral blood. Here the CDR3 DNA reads TGTGCCAGCAGCCAAGGACTAGCGGGGAACGGGTACGAGCAGTACTTC. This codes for CASSQGLAGNGYEQYF.